These 7 T cell receptor beta chains were all obtained from the same sample, sequenced in a study of shared clonotypes between healthy human individuals (dated by TCRdb to about 2020). Library generation was performed with the immunoSEQ multiplex PCR assay. Drawn from immuneACCESS, this table holds only the in-frame rearrangements with V and J called that TCRdb kept. Clones are partly lost; checked studies trace under half to an unresolved V gene and leave the rest unexplained. Present in this sample are about 460,000 clones, 77% of which were seen just once. Around 12% of the sample rests with the top ten. Sequencing was performed on PBMCs. The receptors come from a woman in her thirties or forties in good health. Some clones in this sample may be carry-over from other donors' samples.

This clone was seen only a few times. The chain uses TRBV10-3 and TRBJ2-7; 8 bases match TRBD2. CDR1 and CDR2 from the germline V gene are ENHRY and SYGVKD. V shed 8 bases, J shed 5 bases, and the junction held 14 bases outside the gene matches. The CDR3 sequence is 15 residues long. In nucleotides, the CDR3 is TGTGCCATCTTAGACGGGAGGGCCGGGAACCACGAGCAGTACTTC. Encoded protein: CAILDGRAGNHEQYF.

V is TRBV7-8 and J is TRBJ2-5; TRBD2 is a possible D gene (7 bases). CDR1 and CDR2 (germline): SGHVS, FQNEAQ. This CDR3 comprises 15 residues. V lost 3 bases and J 5 bases, leaving 16 bases between the germline ends. CDR3 sequence reads: CASSFQGGARETQYF. The DNA for the CDR3 is TGTGCCAGCAGCTTCCAAGGGGGGGCTCGGGAGACCCAGTACTTC.

Comments on this clone: The identical CDR3 is also encoded by other nucleotide sequences in the sample. The genes are TRBV19 and TRBJ2-5; 7 nucleotides match TRBD1. CDR3 length: 13 amino acids. Germline CDR1 and CDR2: LNHDA and SQIVND (reference sequence). V lost 6 bases, J lost 2 bases, and 3 bases stayed unmatched. The DNA of the CDR3 is TGTGCCAGTAGCAGGGGACAGCAAGAGACCCAGTACTTC. Translation: CASSRGQQETQYF.

Note on this clone: A clone one base away is much larger, so this may be a read error. Other DNA sequences in this sample translate to the same CDR3. V and J are TRBV11-2 and TRBJ2-6, with 8 bases that match TRBD2. V dropped 3 bases and J dropped 0; count of bases not matched to a gene: 1. The CDR3 is 16 amino acids. Germline-derived CDR1 and CDR2 are SGHAT and FQNNGV. The CDR3, as DNA: TGTGCCAGCAGCTTCGGGGGGGCCTCTGGGGCCAACGTCCTGACTTTC. Amino acid sequence: CASSFGGASGANVLTF.

V is TRBV28 and J is TRBJ2-3, with D perhaps TRBD1 (6 bases). Trimming cost V 6 bases and J 2 bases, with 12 bases left between them. The CDR3 extends over 14 amino acids. CDR1 MDHEN and CDR2 SYDVKM come from the germline V gene. DNA of the CDR3: TGTGCCAGCAGCTGGACAGTCCACACAGATACGCAGTATTTT. Its protein product is CASSWTVHTDTQYF. Full variable domain (remainder filled in from reference TRBV28 and TRBJ2-3): DVKVTQSSRYLVKRTGEKVFLECVQDMDHENMFWYRQDPGLGLRLIYFSYDVKMKEKGDIPEGYSVSREKKERFSLILESASTNQTSMYLCASSWTVHTDTQYFGPGTRLTVL.

CDR3 region: CASSLPHRYNEQFF. CDR3 coding DNA: TGTGCCAGCAGTCTCCCACACCGATACAATGAGCAGTTCTTC. The rearrangement links TRBV28 to TRBJ2-1, with unresolved D. This CDR3 is built from 14 residues. Germline loops: CDR1 MDHEN, CDR2 SYDVKM. With 5 bases removed from V and 4 bases from J, the gap between germline ends came to 12 bases.

This clone was seen a few times. The chain joins TRBV10-3 to TRBJ2-5; 7 positions match TRBD1. Gene TRBJ2-7 matches the end of the DNA better, so the J call may be wrong. Looked up from germline, CDR1 is ENHRY and CDR2 is SYGVKD. The CDR3 spans 15 residues. The CDR3 is CAIRTGILSSYEQYF. The CDR3 nucleotides read TGTGCCATCAGGACAGGGATCCTGAGCTCCTACGAGCAGTACTTC.